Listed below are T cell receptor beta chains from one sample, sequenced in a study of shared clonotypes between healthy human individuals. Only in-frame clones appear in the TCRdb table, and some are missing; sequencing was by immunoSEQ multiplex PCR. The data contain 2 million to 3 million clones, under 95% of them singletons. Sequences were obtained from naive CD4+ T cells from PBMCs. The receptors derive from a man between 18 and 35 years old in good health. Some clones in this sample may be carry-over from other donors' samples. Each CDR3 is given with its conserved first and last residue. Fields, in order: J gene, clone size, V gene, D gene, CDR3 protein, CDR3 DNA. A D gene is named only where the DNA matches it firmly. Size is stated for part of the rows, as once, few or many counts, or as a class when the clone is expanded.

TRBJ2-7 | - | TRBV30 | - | CAWSKLQGRKTYEQYF | TGTGCCTGGAGCAAACTCCAGGGCCGAAAGACCTACGAGCAGTACTTC
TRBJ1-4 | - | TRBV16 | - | CASSPQGPNEKLFF | TGTGCCAGCAGCCCCCAGGGTCCTAATGAAAAACTGTTTTTT
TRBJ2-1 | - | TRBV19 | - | CASEMKGLRTNEQFF | TGTGCCAGTGAGATGAAGGGACTTAGAACTAATGAGCAGTTCTTC
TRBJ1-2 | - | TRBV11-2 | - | CASSNRRYGYTF | TGTGCCAGCAGCAACAGACGGTATGGCTACACCTTC
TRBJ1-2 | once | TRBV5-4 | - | CASSRSTDGYTF | TGTGCCAGCAGCCGCTCCACGGATGGCTACACCTTC
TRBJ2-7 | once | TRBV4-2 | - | CASSQDHLGSGEQYF | TGTGCCAGCAGCCAAGATCATTTGGGGTCCGGGGAGCAGTACTTC
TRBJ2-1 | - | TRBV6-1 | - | CASSVGGSYNEQFF | TGTGCCAGCAGTGTGGGGGGATCCTACAATGAGCAGTTCTTC
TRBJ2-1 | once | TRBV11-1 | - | CASSRMYEQFF | TGTGCCAGCAGCCGGATGTATGAGCAGTTCTTC
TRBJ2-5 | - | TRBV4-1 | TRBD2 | CASSQESSGAGETQYF | TGCGCCAGCAGCCAAGAATCTAGCGGAGCGGGGGAGACCCAGTACTTC
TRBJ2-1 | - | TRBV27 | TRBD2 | CATYSGKNEQFF | TGTGCCACCTATAGCGGGAAGAATGAGCAGTTCTTC
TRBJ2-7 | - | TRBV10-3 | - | CAISQLTGTNYEQYF | TGTGCCATCAGTCAACTTACCGGGACAAACTACGAGCAGTACTTC
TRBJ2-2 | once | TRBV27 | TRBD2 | CASRPSGGRGGELFF | TGTGCCAGCAGGCCCAGCGGGGGGAGGGGCGGGGAGCTGTTTTTT
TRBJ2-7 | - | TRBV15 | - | CATSRGFYEQYF | TGTGCCACCAGCAGAGGCTTTTACGAGCAGTACTTC
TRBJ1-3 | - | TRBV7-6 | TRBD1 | CASSLVGQGGNTIYF | TGTGCCAGCAGCTTAGTGGGACAGGGGGGAAACACCATATATTTT
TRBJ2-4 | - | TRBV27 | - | CAGPANIQYF | TGTGCCGGCCCGGCGAACATTCAGTACTTC
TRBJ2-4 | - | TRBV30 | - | CAWSVGGMKNIQYF | TGTGCCTGGAGTGTGGGCGGGATGAAAAACATTCAGTACTTC
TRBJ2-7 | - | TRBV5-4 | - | CASSLGRVRDEQYF | TGTGCCAGCAGCTTGGGGCGGGTCCGCGACGAGCAGTACTTC
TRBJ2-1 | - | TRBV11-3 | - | CASSPRGATYNEQFF | TGTGCCAGCAGCCCCCGCGGGGCGACCTACAATGAGCAGTTCTTC
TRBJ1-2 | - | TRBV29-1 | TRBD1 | CSVQWGQLSYGYTF | TGCAGCGTACAATGGGGACAGTTGTCCTATGGCTACACCTTC
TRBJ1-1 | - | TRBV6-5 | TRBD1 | CASSFGQGTHAQPAFF | TGTGCCAGCAGTTTCGGACAGGGAACCCACGCCCAACCAGCTTTCTTT
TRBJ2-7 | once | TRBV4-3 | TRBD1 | CASSQAGTAGSYEQYF | TGCGCCAGCAGCCAAGCCGGGACAGCCGGCTCCTACGAGCAGTACTTC
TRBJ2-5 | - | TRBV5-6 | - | CASSSRGMEETQYF | TGTGCCAGCAGCTCGAGGGGAATGGAAGAGACCCAGTACTTC
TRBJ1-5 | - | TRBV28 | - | CASSFTGLQPQHF | TGTGCCAGCAGTTTCACGGGCCTGCAGCCCCAGCATTTT
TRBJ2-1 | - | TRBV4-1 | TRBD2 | CASSSPTGLAGPSRTYNEQFF | TGCGCCAGCAGCTCCCCCACCGGACTAGCGGGGCCCTCGCGCACCTACAATGAGCAGTTCTTC
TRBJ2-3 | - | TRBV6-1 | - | CASSFGTDTQYF | TGTGCCAGCAGTTTCGGAACAGATACGCAGTATTTT
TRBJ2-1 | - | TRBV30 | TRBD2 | CAWSVGSSGTNEQFF | TGTGCCTGGAGTGTGGGGTCTAGCGGGACCAATGAGCAGTTCTTC
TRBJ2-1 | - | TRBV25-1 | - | CASSYSRTVTEQFF | TGTGCCAGCAGTTACTCCCGGACAGTCACTGAGCAGTTCTTC
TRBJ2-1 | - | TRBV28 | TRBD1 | CASGSAGQGNNEQFF | TGTGCCAGCGGATCAGCGGGACAGGGGAATAATGAGCAGTTCTTC
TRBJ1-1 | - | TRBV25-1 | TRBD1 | CASSGADRGRDTEAFF | TGTGCCAGCAGTGGCGCGGACAGGGGGCGGGACACTGAAGCTTTCTTT
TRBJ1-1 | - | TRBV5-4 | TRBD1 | CASSLKQGENTEAFF | TGTGCCAGCAGCCTGAAACAGGGGGAGAACACTGAAGCTTTCTTT
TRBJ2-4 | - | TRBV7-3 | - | CASSLGEGWAKNIQYF | TGTGCCAGCAGCTTAGGGGAAGGGTGGGCCAAAAACATTCAGTACTTC
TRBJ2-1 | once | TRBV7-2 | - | CASSLTLLDEQFF | TGTGCCAGCAGCTTAACCCTCCTCGATGAGCAGTTCTTC
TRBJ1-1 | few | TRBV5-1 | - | CASSFLGRDTEAFF | TGCGCCAGCAGCTTTTTGGGTCGGGACACTGAAGCTTTCTTT
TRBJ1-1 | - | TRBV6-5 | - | CASRRGNTEAFF | TGTGCCAGCAGAAGGGGAAACACTGAAGCTTTCTTT
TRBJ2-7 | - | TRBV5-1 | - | CASSLVSGSYEQYF | TGCGCCAGCAGCTTAGTTAGCGGCTCCTACGAGCAGTACTTC
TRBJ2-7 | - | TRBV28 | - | CASRVGAHEQYF | TGTGCCAGCAGGGTGGGGGCCCACGAGCAGTACTTC
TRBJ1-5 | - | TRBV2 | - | CASSRTADQPQHF | TGTGCCAGCAGTAGGACAGCGGATCAGCCCCAGCATTTT
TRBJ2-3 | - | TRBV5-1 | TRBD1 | CASSSGTGKGTSTDTQYF | TGCGCCAGCAGCTCCGGGACAGGGAAGGGAACTAGCACAGATACGCAGTATTTT
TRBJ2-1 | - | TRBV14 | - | CASSQIGSSYNEQFF | TGTGCCAGCAGCCAAATCGGGAGTTCCTACAATGAGCAGTTCTTC
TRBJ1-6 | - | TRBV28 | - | CASSPPRVSSYNSPLHF | TGTGCCAGCAGTCCCCCGAGGGTGAGCTCCTATAATTCACCCCTCCACTTT
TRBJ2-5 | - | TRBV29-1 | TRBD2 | CSVERSSGTSETQYF | TGCAGCGTTGAAAGGTCTAGCGGGACTTCAGAGACCCAGTACTTC
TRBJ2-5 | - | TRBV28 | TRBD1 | CASKTPGQEETQYF | TGTGCCAGCAAAACCCCGGGACAGGAAGAGACCCAGTACTTC
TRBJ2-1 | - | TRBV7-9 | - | CASSSGPGRQSYNEQFF | TGTGCCAGCAGCTCCGGTCCCGGACGACAGTCATACAATGAGCAGTTCTTC